This TCR beta chain derives from a study of T cell changes during pregnancy in multiple sclerosis. TCRdb's table, derived via immunoSEQ multiplex PCR, lists solely in-frame clones and lacks some. The sample has under 65,000 clones, about 94% seen once; the top ten hold 2.5%. The V gene's germline CDR1 is SNHLY and CDR2 FYNNEI. This CDR3 has 12 residues. With V trimmed by 10 bases and J by 4 bases, 7 bases remained unmatched. The chain has TRBV2 and TRBJ2-7; 7 bases agree with TRBD1. The material was CD8+ T cells from peripheral blood mononuclear cells, obtained after pregnancy. The TCR sequence derives from a female donor with multiple sclerosis, enrolled in a pregnancy study. This CDR3 reads CATRQGTYEQYF. The DNA for the CDR3 is TGTGCCACCCGACAGGGAACTTACGAGCAGTACTTC.